This record covers a single T cell receptor (beta chain). Antigen specificity is unknown. The record originates from a study of T cell responses to AZD1222 COVID-19 vaccine. Study results and caveats: In all cases, repertoires were sampled only after the peak T cell response.

The length of the CDR3 is 14 residues. Trimming took 3 bases from V and 5 from J, leaving 13 bases between them. CDR1 SGHNT and CDR2 YENEEA come from the germline V gene. Profiling relied on immunoSEQ multiplex PCR, and the TCRdb table lists in-frame clones only, not all of them. The table shows about 140,000 clones, with around 93% occurring only once. This chain links TRBV11-3 with TRBJ1-1, with a possible D match to TRBD1 (5 bases). This specimen was peripheral blood, taken on day 0 of AZD1222 vaccination. The TCR comes from an adult in good health. CDR3 DNA: TGTGCCAGCAGCTTCGGACGGGACTATACTGAAGCTTTCTTT. Protein product: CASSFGRDYTEAFF. Full variable domain (rest looked up from reference TRBV11-3 and TRBJ1-1): EAGVVQSPRYKIIEKKQPVAFWCNPISGHNTLYWYLQNLGQGPELLIRYENEEAVDDSQLPKDRFSAERLKGVDSTLKIQPAELGDSAVYLCASSFGRDYTEAFFGQGTRLTVV.